What follows are 10 T cell receptor beta chains derived from one specimen sequenced in a study of T cell repertoires in cytomegalovirus infection. These TCRs are of unknown antigen specificity. TCRdb analysed the reads with MiXCR anew, one entry per CDR3 protein. Here the sample spans around 900,000 distinct CDR3 sequences, about 33% being singletons. The sequencing here drew on cultured CD8+ T cells from PBMCs, taken from culture after CMV antigen stimulation. Receptors originate from a human donor in good health (CMV status not recorded). Some clones in this sample may be carry-over from other donors' samples.

The chain couples TRBV20-1 to TRBJ1-6, with TRBD1 matching over 9 bases. This CDR3 has 16 amino acids. Germline CDR1 and CDR2: DFQATT and SNEGSKA (reference sequence). V was clipped by 3 bases and J by 10 bases; unmatched bases: 13. The CDR3: CSARSPLTGTGSPLHF. As DNA, the CDR3 is TGCAGTGCTAGGAGTCCGTTAACCGGGACAGGGTCACCCCTCCACTTT.

This chain joins TRBV12-3 or TRBV12-4 and TRBJ1-6, with a tentative D call TRBD1 (6 bases). The CDR3 has 14 residues. The ends were cut back, 3 bases at V and 10 bases at J, with 13 bases in the middle. Here the CDR3 DNA reads TGTGCCAGCAGTTTTGGGGGCCCGGGGTCACCCCTCCACTTT. This sequence encodes CASSFGGPGSPLHF.

The chain is built from TRBV2 and TRBJ1-6; the D gene is possibly TRBD1 (5 bases). Germline CDR1 reads SNHLY; CDR2 reads FYNNEI. V was pared by 7 bases and J by 10 bases, with 11 bases between. The CDR3 sequence is 12 residues long. CDR3 residues: CASTRRGSPLHF. The CDR3 bases are TGTGCCAGCACCCGGAGGGGATCACCCCTCCACTTT.

Details on this clonotype: A much larger clone lies one base from this, so it may be a read error. Since the CDR3 does not end with the conserved phenylalanine or tryptophan, this likely comes from a read error. CDR3 loop: CASSPAPGPQETQYY. The CDR3 region has the DNA TGTGCCAGCAGCCCCGCCCCGGGGCCCCAAGAGACCCAGTACTAC. V and J are TRBV7-8 and TRBJ2-5, with D tentatively TRBD1 or TRBD2 (5 bases each). Germline assignment: CDR1 SGHVS and CDR2 FQNEAQ. This CDR3 comprises 15 residues. Between the trimmed V and J ends, which lost 5 bases and 1 base, there was a span of 14 bases.

J is TRBJ1-1 and V is TRBV6-1; the D is unclear. From germline, CDR1 is MNHNS and CDR2 SASEGT. There are 16 residues in the CDR3. V lost 1 base, J lost 1 base, and 13 bases lay in between. The CDR3 sequence: CASSEDPFHPNTEAFF. The CDR3 nucleotides are TGTGCCAGCAGTGAAGACCCTTTTCACCCGAACACTGAAGCTTTCTTT.

This clonotype occurred a few times. This chain links TRBV7-2 with TRBJ2-7; TRBD1 or TRBD2 may be the D gene (5 bases each). V dropped 3 bases and J dropped 4 bases, with 19 bases sitting between them. The CDR3 runs to 16 residues. Germline V lookup: CDR1 SGHTA, CDR2 FQGNSA. The CDR3 region is CASSLGSTGPPYEQYV. In DNA form, the CDR3 reads TGTGCCAGCAGCTTGGGATCAACGGGACCTCCTTACGAGCAGTACGTC.

The gene calls are TRBV6-6 and TRBJ1-1, with D unresolved. The V end lost 2 bases, the J end lost 1 base, and 8 bases lay between the germline ends. Germline lookup yields CDR1 MNHNY and CDR2 SVGAGI (reference sequence). The CDR3 sequence is 14 residues long. The CDR3 loop is CASSYTDTNTEAFF. The DNA for the CDR3 is TGTGCCAGCAGTTACACGGATACGAACACTGAAGCTTTCTTT.

This clonotype was seen more than once but under ten times. V usage is TRBV7-3 and J usage is TRBJ2-2; no definite D call. Germline V lookup: CDR1 SGHTA, CDR2 FQGTGA. CDR3 length equals 16 residues. Trimming cost V 2 bases and J 1 base, with 11 bases left between them. This CDR3 is CASSLVRHKNTGELFF. The CDR3 DNA follows: TGTGCCAGCAGCTTAGTTCGACACAAGAACACCGGGGAGCTGTTTTTT.

This clonotype was recorded many times. V gene TRBV12-3 or TRBV12-4 combines with J gene TRBJ1-5; D not certain. V was cut by 5 bases and J by 4 bases, with 6 bases left in between. CDR3 length: 12 amino acids. In DNA, the CDR3 is TGTGCCAGCAGTGCTACAAATCAGCCCCAGCATTTT. Amino acids: CASSATNQPQHF.

This clonotype appeared once. The J gene is TRBJ2-1, the V gene TRBV24-1; no firm D call. Germline CDR1 and CDR2: KGHDR and SFDVKD. Deletions cut 4 bases from V and 8 bases from J, with 14 bases between. The CDR3 is 14 amino acids. CDR3 in amino acids: CATSDQGRVDEQFF. The CDR3 DNA is TGTGCCACCAGTGACCAAGGACGAGTAGATGAGCAGTTCTTC.